This is a list of T cell receptor beta chains from one sample in a study of T cell responses to AZD1222 COVID-19 vaccine. Profiled with immunoSEQ multiplex PCR; TCRdb holds only in-frame clones, not every one. The sample carries 85,000 to 90,000 clones, under 95% recorded once. Sequenced here: peripheral blood, sampled on day 0 of MenACWY control vaccination. These receptors came from an adult in good health. The CDR3 runs from the conserved cysteine through the conserved F or W. A D gene is named only where the DNA matches it firmly. The listing skips clone size in some rows; elsewhere it reads once, few, many or a size class.

j_call d_call v_call clone_size cdr3_nt cdr3_aa
TRBJ2-1 NA TRBV29-1 NA TGCAGCGTTGAAGTGAATAGCCTGAGCTCCTACAATGAGCAGTTCTTC CSVEVNSLSSYNEQFF
TRBJ2-7 NA TRBV6-2/TRBV6-3 NA TGTGCCAGCAGTTCTACAGGGATTTCCTACGAGCAGTACTTC CASSSTGISYEQYF
TRBJ1-5 TRBD1 TRBV27 NA TGTGCCAGCAGGAGGGGACAGATTAGCAATCAGCCCCAGCATTTT CASRRGQISNQPQHF
TRBJ1-5 NA TRBV2 NA TGTGCCAGCAGTGTCGGAGGCGCTAGCAATCAGCCCCAGCATTTT CASSVGGASNQPQHF
TRBJ1-6 NA TRBV6-2/TRBV6-3 NA TGTGCCAGCAGTTACCACGGACAGAGCTCCTATAATTCACCCCTCCACTTT CASSYHGQSSYNSPLHF
TRBJ1-2 NA TRBV7-8 NA TGTGCCAGCAGCCATTACCCGATCGGGGCCGTGAAGAATTATGGCTACACCTTC CASSHYPIGAVKNYGYTF
TRBJ1-2 NA TRBV10-3 NA TGTGCCATCAGTTCGACAGAGACGAGTGGCTACACCTTC CAISSTETSGYTF
TRBJ1-4 TRBD1 TRBV3-1/TRBV3-2 NA TGTGCCAGCAGCCAAGGGACAGGCGAAAAACTGTTTTTT CASSQGTGEKLFF
TRBJ1-2 NA TRBV6-1 NA TGTGCCAGCAGTGAATATCAGGACTATGGCTACACCTTC CASSEYQDYGYTF
TRBJ2-2 NA TRBV28 NA TGTGCCAGCTATCAGACCAACACCGGGGAGCTGTTTTTT CASYQTNTGELFF
TRBJ1-4 NA TRBV18 few TGTGCCAGCTCAACCGACAGCAATGAAAAACTGTTTTTT CASSTDSNEKLFF
TRBJ2-7 TRBD1 TRBV2 few TGTGCCAGCGCTGGGACAGGGGCCTACGAGCAGTACTTC CASAGTGAYEQYF
TRBJ1-5 NA TRBV28 NA TGTGCCAGCAGTTGGAGTTATCAGCCCCAGCATTTT CASSWSYQPQHF
TRBJ2-1 TRBD1 TRBV29-1 NA TGCAGCGTTACCGGGACAGCGTACAATGAGCAGTTCTTC CSVTGTAYNEQFF
TRBJ1-5 NA TRBV25-1 once TGTGCCAGCAGTGAAGCGGTCGTGGGCCAGCCCCAGCATTTT CASSEAVVGQPQHF
TRBJ1-4 TRBD1 TRBV5-1 NA TGCGCCAGCAGCACCTCCGGGACAGGGGACGAAAAACTGTTTTTT CASSTSGTGDEKLFF
TRBJ1-6 NA TRBV7-9 NA TGTGCCAGCAGCCCCCGTGGGGCGCAGGATTCACCCCTCCACTTT CASSPRGAQDSPLHF
TRBJ1-6 NA TRBV16 NA TGTGCCAGCAGCGGCCGTGGTGGGGGTTATCGCTCACCCCTCCACTTT CASSGRGGGYRSPLHF
TRBJ1-2 TRBD1 TRBV7-2 few TGTGCCAGCAGCTGGGCAGGGGGATATGGCTACACCTTC CASSWAGGYGYTF
TRBJ2-2 NA TRBV5-4 NA TGTGCCAGCAGCTTGGCGGGGTTCCCAAGGAACACCGGGGAGCTGTTTTTT CASSLAGFPRNTGELFF
TRBJ1-3 NA TRBV18 NA TGTGCCAGCTCACCACCTCAGGGAAACACCATATATTTT CASSPPQGNTIYF
TRBJ2-7 NA TRBV29-1 NA TGCAGCGTCCGCGGGCAGGCGTTGGGCTCGTCCTACGAGCAGTACTTC CSVRGQALGSSYEQYF
TRBJ2-2 TRBD1 TRBV5-1 once TGCGCCAGCAGCTTGAGGACAGGGACGAACACCGGGGAGCTGTTTTTT CASSLRTGTNTGELFF
TRBJ1-5 TRBD1 TRBV19 NA TGTGCCAGTAGCCCTTACCAGGGGGCAGATCAGCCCCAGCATTTT CASSPYQGADQPQHF
TRBJ1-1 NA TRBV28 NA TGTGCCAGCAGTTCCACCGGGGCCCTATACACTGAAGCTTTCTTT CASSSTGALYTEAFF
TRBJ1-6 TRBD1 TRBV5-6 NA TGTGCCAGCAGCTTTTTACAGGGGCAGTCACCCCTCCACTTT CASSFLQGQSPLHF
TRBJ2-7 TRBD1 TRBV5-1 NA TGCGCCAGCAGCATAGGGACAGGGCTAGGCGAGCAGTACTTC CASSIGTGLGEQYF
TRBJ1-5 NA TRBV10-2 NA TGCGCCAGCAGGGGGATTGGGGAGAATCAGCCCCAGCATTTT CASRGIGENQPQHF
TRBJ2-1 TRBD2 TRBV10-3 NA TGTGCCACCGAGACGTCCTCCCCGGGGGGATACAATGAGCAGTTCTTC CATETSSPGGYNEQFF
TRBJ1-1 TRBD1 TRBV5-6 once TGTGCCAGCAGCTTTTCGGACAGGGCCGGCACTGAAGCTTTCTTT CASSFSDRAGTEAFF
TRBJ1-5 NA TRBV15 NA TGTGCCACCGAGGCGGAGGGGTCAAGCAATCAGCCCCAGCATTTT CATEAEGSSNQPQHF
TRBJ2-3 TRBD2 TRBV7-9 NA TGTGCCAGCAGCTTAGAACTAGCGGGGGCGAATACGCAGTATTTT CASSLELAGANTQYF
TRBJ1-5 NA TRBV7-9 NA TGTGCCAGCAGCACGGACGGCAATCAGCCCCAGCATTTT CASSTDGNQPQHF
TRBJ1-6 NA TRBV5-1 NA TGCGCCAGCAGCGCCGGGGCTCAAAATTCACCCCTCCACTTT CASSAGAQNSPLHF
TRBJ1-1 NA TRBV27 NA TGTGCCAGCAGTACAATAATGGACAGGAACACTGAAGCTTTCTTT CASSTIMDRNTEAFF
TRBJ2-1 NA TRBV3-1/TRBV3-2 once TGTGCCAGCAGCCAAGATTTGGGGCAGGGATCTTTCTTC CASSQDLGQGSFF
TRBJ1-5 NA TRBV6-6 NA TGTGCCAGCAGTTTCGTTTTCGATCAGCCCCAGCATTTT CASSFVFDQPQHF
TRBJ1-1 NA TRBV21-1 NA TGTGCCAGCAGCAAAGGGGGGTGGCCTAAAGCTTTCTTT CASSKGGWPKAFF
TRBJ1-5 TRBD1 TRBV2 NA TGTGCCAGCAACCGGGACAGGGCTTACAATCAGCCCCAGCATTTT CASNRDRAYNQPQHF
TRBJ1-1 NA TRBV19 NA TGTGCCATCCAGGGGAACACTGAAGCTTTCTTT CAIQGNTEAFF
TRBJ2-7 TRBD1 TRBV18 NA TGTGCCAGCTCACCAACCCGACAGGGGGCCACCTACGAGCAGTACTTC CASSPTRQGATYEQYF
TRBJ1-4 TRBD1 TRBV4-2 NA TGTGCCAGCAGCATGGGACAGGGGAATGAAAAACTGTTTTTT CASSMGQGNEKLFF
TRBJ1-5 TRBD1 TRBV27 NA TGTGCCAGCAGTTTGGGGACAGACCCTCGCAATCAGCCCCAGCATTTT CASSLGTDPRNQPQHF
TRBJ1-5 TRBD1 TRBV5-6 NA TGTGCCAGCAGCTTCTCCGGGACAGGGGGCTCTCAGCCCCAGCATTTT CASSFSGTGGSQPQHF
TRBJ2-6 TRBD1 TRBV3-1/TRBV3-2 few TGTGCCAGCAGCCAAGTCGGGCTGGGACAGGGGAGCTCTGGGGCCAACGTCCTGACTTTC CASSQVGLGQGSSGANVLTF
TRBJ1-3 NA TRBV3-1/TRBV3-2 NA TGTGCCAGCAGCCAAGCGACAGGAGAGTGGGTTGGAAACACCATATATTTT CASSQATGEWVGNTIYF
TRBJ1-4 NA TRBV6-5 NA TGTGCCAGCAGTAAGGGGTGGGATGAAAAACTGTTTTTT CASSKGWDEKLFF
TRBJ1-6 TRBD1 TRBV5-1 NA TGCGCCAGCAGCTTAGAGGGGGCGAGTAATTCACCCCTCCACTTT CASSLEGASNSPLHF
TRBJ2-7 NA TRBV6-6 NA TGTGCCAGCACCTCCCCGGGGGCCTACGAGCAGTACTTC CASTSPGAYEQYF
TRBJ1-2 NA TRBV11-3 NA TGTGCCAGCAGCTTAGAGGCAGGGAATGGCTACACCTTC CASSLEAGNGYTF
TRBJ1-2 NA TRBV19 NA TGTGCCAGTAGTATAGAACTGAACTATGGCTACACCTTC CASSIELNYGYTF
TRBJ2-5 TRBD2 TRBV5-4 NA TGTGCCAGCAGCTTGGCTGGACTAGCGGGGGAGGAGACCCAGTACTTC CASSLAGLAGEETQYF
TRBJ1-2 TRBD1 TRBV9 NA TGTGCCAGCAGGTACGGACAGGGCAGCGGCTACACCTTC CASRYGQGSGYTF
TRBJ2-1 TRBD1 TRBV9 NA TGTGCCAGCAGCTCCTCGACAGGGAACTACAATGAGCAGTTCTTC CASSSSTGNYNEQFF
TRBJ2-5 TRBD2 TRBV4-1 NA TGCGCCAGCAACCTAGCGGGAGGGGAGAGAGAGACCCAGTACTTC CASNLAGGERETQYF
TRBJ1-4 NA TRBV19 once TGTGCCAGTAGTGAGGCTTCTGCAACTAATGAAAAACTGTTTTTT CASSEASATNEKLFF
TRBJ2-7 TRBD2 TRBV3-1/TRBV3-2 NA TGTGCCAGCAGCCAAGAGGGAGGGTCCTACGAGCAGTACTTC CASSQEGGSYEQYF
TRBJ2-2 NA TRBV4-2 NA TGTGCCAGCAGCAAAAGCGGGTTCGGGCCCACCGGGGAGCTGTTTTTT CASSKSGFGPTGELFF